This paragraph covers one T cell receptor beta chain sequence. The entry originates in a study of blood T cell repertoires in COVID-19. Study background: Acute and convalescent COVID-19 samples came from the United States, Italy and Spain. Nucleic acid was either cDNA or gDNA, and it came from T cells, B-cell-depleted T cells, or PBMCs.

V lost 4 bases to trimming and J lost 1 base, with 11 bases between them. This CDR3 region has 14 residues. The germline V gene encodes CDR1 SGHRS and CDR2 YFSETQ. As handled by the study authors: Counts of nucleated cells, estimated from reference gene primer amplification, were obtained. Data came from immunoSEQ multiplex PCR; TCRdb stores just in-frame clones and leaves some out. V and J calls and clone size are given by that table; D and trimming were obtained from the DNA. In the table there are about 230,000 clones, about 85% of which are singletons. Sample: peripheral blood. The receptor was isolated from a man in his forties or fifties with acute or convalescent COVID-19. The genes are TRBV5-1 and TRBJ2-5; weak D call: TRBD1 (5 bases). CDR3 protein: CASSTGSSQETQYF. The CDR3 nucleotides read TGCGCCAGCAGCACAGGAAGTTCCCAAGAGACCCAGTACTTC.